These 32 T cell receptor beta chains share one sample of origin, sequenced in a study of shared clonotypes between healthy human individuals. Repertoires were generated with immunoSEQ multiplex PCR, while TCRdb's copy carries only in-frame clones and drops some. The data contain 450,000 to 500,000 clones, approximately 81% of them singletons. The sequenced material came from PBMCs. These receptors were obtained from a woman aged 35 to 49 in good health. Some clones in this sample may be carry-over from other donors' samples.

This rearrangement joins TRBV28 to TRBJ1-2; a possible D gene is TRBD1 (6 bases). V shed 10 bases and J shed 4 bases, with 13 bases lying between them. The CDR3 is 12 residues long. The germline CDR1 and CDR2 sequences are MDHEN and SYDVKM. This chain's CDR3 is CATHRVGYGYTF. The DNA for the CDR3 is TGTGCCACTCACAGGGTGGGCTATGGCTACACCTTC.

The chain links TRBV6-6 to TRBJ2-7, with 9 bases lining up with TRBD2. V gave up 0 bases and J gave up 6 bases; unmatched junction bases: 6. Germline CDR1 and CDR2: MNHNY and SVGAGI (reference sequence). CDR3 length: 15 residues. CDR3 sequence: CASSYSSGGRGEQYF. Here the CDR3 DNA reads TGTGCCAGCAGTTACTCGAGTGGCGGGAGGGGCGAGCAGTACTTC.

This rearrangement joins TRBV7-6 to TRBJ2-1; 7 bases align to TRBD1. The V and J ends lost 5 bases and 0 bases, in that order; junction bases with no gene match: 10. Germline loops: CDR1 SGHVS, CDR2 FNYEAQ. This CDR3 has 17 residues. CDR3 DNA: TGTGCCAGCAGCGCGCGACAGGGCCCAAGCTCCTACAATGAGCAGTTCTTC. It is translated as CASSARQGPSSYNEQFF.

The gene calls are TRBV28 and TRBJ2-1; D assignment may be TRBD1 or TRBD2 (5 bases each). V was pared by 5 bases and J by 10 bases, with 24 bases between. CDR1 MDHEN and CDR2 SYDVKM come from the germline V gene. The CDR3 has 16 residues. This CDR3 reads CASSATILVQGGEQFF. The CDR3 DNA reads TGTGCCAGCAGTGCCACAATACTAGTGCAGGGTGGCGAGCAGTTCTTC.

Turning to this clone: A far bigger clonotype differs at one base, so this is likely a read error. The rearrangement links TRBV5-6 to TRBJ2-2; 7 bases match TRBD2. Germline loops: CDR1 SGHDT, CDR2 YYEEEE. Germline trimming cut 5 bases from V and 6 bases from J; bases unmatched to any gene: 16. The CDR3 is 17 amino acids. The CDR3: CASSRRDQGLNAGELFF. DNA for the CDR3: TGTGCCAGCAGTCGTAGGGACCAGGGACTAAACGCCGGGGAGCTGTTTTTT. The full variable domain, its missing parts supplied by reference TRBV5-6 and TRBJ2-2, is DAGVTQSPTHLIKTRGQQVTLRCSPKSGHDTVSWYQQALGQGPQFIFQYYEEEERQRGNFPDRFSGHQFPNYSSELNVNALLLGDSALYLCASSRRDQGLNAGELFFGEGSRLTVL.

The J gene is TRBJ2-7, the V gene TRBV5-1, with 11 bases matching TRBD2. Germline V CDR1 and CDR2: SGHRS, YFSETQ. The CDR3 runs to 17 residues. V gave up 1 base and J gave up 5 bases; unmatched junction bases: 11. CDR3 bases: TGCGCCAGCAGCTTGCGCCTAGCGGGAGGTGCAGGCAACGAGCAGTACTTC. It yields the protein CASSLRLAGGAGNEQYF.

This rearrangement joins TRBV9 to TRBJ2-7; D uncertain. The CDR3 is 14 amino acids. The V end lost 3 bases, the J end lost 1 base, and 11 bases lay between the germline ends. Germline CDR1 and CDR2: SGDLS and YYNGEE. Here the CDR3 DNA reads TGTGCCAGCAGCGCAGTGGGCGGTTCCTACGAGCAGTACTTC. This translates into CASSAVGGSYEQYF.

This clone was seen only once. This chain connects TRBV19 to TRBJ1-2; a possible D gene is TRBD1 (6 bases). The germline gives CDR1 LNHDA, CDR2 SQIVND (reference sequence). V lost 1 base and J lost 1, with 7 bases in between. The CDR3 is 14 residues long. Here the CDR3 reads CASSIAGVNYGYTF. DNA of the CDR3: TGTGCCAGTAGTATAGCAGGGGTTAACTATGGCTACACCTTC.

The genes are TRBV7-8 and TRBJ1-1; maybe TRBD1 (5 bases). V was cut by 4 bases and J by 3 bases, with 18 bases left in between. The CDR3 has 16 residues. CDR1 and CDR2 (germline): SGHVS, FQNEAQ. CDR3 DNA: TGTGCCAGCAGCTCCTCCGGGGGGGTTACGGACACTGAAGCTTTCTTT. Residues: CASSSSGGVTDTEAFF.

This chain connects TRBV18 to TRBJ1-5; D is uncertain. Trimming removed 4 bases at V and 4 bases at J, with 8 bases between. Per the germline V gene, CDR1 is KGHSH and CDR2 is LQKENI. The CDR3 covers 13 residues. This CDR3 reads CASSQGLNQPQHF. The DNA of the CDR3 is TGTGCCAGCTCACAGGGTCTTAATCAGCCCCAGCATTTT.

Notes on this clone: A far larger clone is one base from this, pointing to a likely read error. The same CDR3 can be traced to other DNA sequences in this sample. The chain joins TRBV5-1 to TRBJ2-3; D is uncertain. V dropped 0 bases and J dropped 0 bases, with 5 bases sitting between them. Per the germline V gene, CDR1 is SGHRS and CDR2 is YFSETQ. The CDR3 covers 14 residues. CDR3 amino acids: CASSLVGSTDTQYF. As DNA, the CDR3 is TGCGCCAGCAGCTTGGTTGGTAGCACAGATACGCAGTATTTT.

This rearrangement joins TRBV6-1 to TRBJ1-5; tentative D call: TRBD1 (5 bases). CDR1 MNHNS and CDR2 SASEGT come from the germline V gene. Between the trimmed V and J ends, which lost 7 bases and 7 bases, there was a span of 17 bases. The CDR3 length is 14 residues. CDR3 sequence: CASTPGDGGQPQHF. CDR3 nucleotides: TGTGCCAGCACCCCGGGGGACGGGGGGCAGCCCCAGCATTTT.

This chain joins TRBV4-3 and TRBJ2-2, with TRBD2 matching 15 bases. After removal of 4 bases from V and 2 bases from J, the junction contained 5 bases not matched to a gene. This CDR3 is built from 18 residues. CDR1 and CDR2 (germline): LGHNA, YSLEER. The chain's CDR3 is CASSPGTSGRYNTGELFF. The CDR3 coding sequence is TGCGCCAGCAGCCCAGGGACTAGCGGGAGGTACAACACCGGGGAGCTGTTTTTT.

This clone was seen ten or more times. The identical CDR3 is also encoded by other nucleotide sequences in the sample. The V gene is TRBV7-9, the J gene TRBJ1-3; D is unclear. CDR3 length: 12 amino acids. The V end was cut by 6 bases, the J end by 0 bases, with 3 bases between. Germline CDR1 SEHNR, CDR2 FQNEAQ (reference sequence). CDR3 loop: CASSPSGNTIYF. The CDR3, as DNA: TGTGCCAGCAGTCCCTCTGGAAACACCATATATTTT. Full variable domain (missing parts from reference TRBV7-9 and TRBJ1-3): DTGVSQNPRHKITKRGQNVTFRCDPISEHNRLYWYRQTLGQGPEFLTYFQNEAQLEKSRLLSDRFSAERPKGSFSTLEIQRTEQGDSAMYLCASSPSGNTIYFGEGSWLTVV.

As regards this clone: A read error likely explains this, since a far larger clone differs by one base. The chain joins TRBV28 to TRBJ2-3; 11 positions match TRBD2. The J segment lost 2 bases and the V segment lost 7 bases, leaving 2 bases of the junction unmatched. The CDR3 length is 14 residues. Germline assignment: CDR1 MDHEN and CDR2 SYDVKM. CDR3 coding DNA: TGTGCCAGCAAACTAGCGGGAGACACAGATACGCAGTATTTT. It specifies CASKLAGDTDTQYF.

The V and J genes are TRBV5-1 and TRBJ2-2; D is unresolved. V lost 0 bases and J 6 bases, leaving 6 bases between the germline ends. This CDR3 is 13 amino acids long. Germline CDR1 and CDR2: SGHRS and YFSETQ. The CDR3 loop reads CASSLAWAGELFF. DNA of the CDR3: TGCGCCAGCAGCTTGGCCTGGGCCGGGGAGCTGTTTTTT.

This clone was detected a few times. The rearrangement joins TRBV7-6 to TRBJ2-1, with unresolved D. Germline V gives CDR1 SGHVS, CDR2 FNYEAQ. This CDR3 has 13 amino acids. V lost 10 bases and J lost 6, with 16 bases in between. The chain's CDR3 is CATLSSRSNEQFF. Written as DNA, the CDR3 is TGTGCCACCCTGAGCTCGCGAAGCAATGAGCAGTTCTTC.

The genes are TRBV23-1 and TRBJ1-5; the D is unclear. TRBV23-1 is labeled an ORF, and its function is uncertain. V lost 3 bases to trimming and J lost 0 bases, with 18 bases between them. There are 18 residues in the CDR3. The CDR3 sequence: CASSQFAGDGHSNQPQHF. The CDR3 DNA reads TGCGCCAGCAGTCAGTTCGCGGGTGACGGGCATAGCAATCAGCCCCAGCATTTT.

This rearrangement joins TRBV28 to TRBJ2-1; maybe TRBD2 (6 bases). The CDR3 has 14 residues. V gave up 8 bases and J gave up 1 base, with 12 bases separating them. Germline assignment: CDR1 MDHEN and CDR2 SYDVKM. The CDR3 DNA is TGTGCCAGCGAGGAGGGATTATCCTACAATGAGCAGTTCTTC. Amino acid sequence: CASEEGLSYNEQFF.

A few counts support this clone. Given a far larger clone just one base away, this is likely a sequencing read error. This chain joins TRBV30 and TRBJ1-5; maybe TRBD1 (5 bases). The V gene lost 0 bases and the J gene lost 8 bases, with 14 bases spanning the gap. The CDR3 is 14 residues long. The germline gives CDR1 GTSNPN, CDR2 SVGIG (reference sequence). DNA for the CDR3: TGTGCCTGGAGTGTCACGGGGGGTAATAAGCCCCAGCATTTT. Its translation is CAWSVTGGNKPQHF.

Concerning this clone itself: A far larger clone is only one base removed, so a read error is likely. The V gene is TRBV15, the J gene TRBJ1-2; D is perhaps TRBD1 (5 bases). The CDR3 is made up of 14 amino acids. The germline CDR1 and CDR2 sequences are LNHNV and YYDKDF (reference sequence). This CDR3 is CATSRRETARGCTF. The CDR3 DNA reads as TGTGCCACCAGCCGCAGGGAGACTGCCCGGGGCTGCACCTTC.

Only one count was recorded for this clone. This sequence joins TRBV7-9 and TRBJ1-1; no reliable D call. The ends were cut back, 3 bases at V and 3 bases at J, with 17 bases in the middle. The CDR3 contains 16 residues. Germline CDR1 SEHNR, CDR2 FQNEAQ (reference sequence). DNA of the CDR3: TGTGCCAGCAGCTTGGCCACAGCGCCCGTTGACACTGAAGCTTTCTTT. Translated: CASSLATAPVDTEAFF.

Only a few counts were recorded for this clone. V gene TRBV5-6 combines with J gene TRBJ2-5; 11 bases are a match to TRBD2. Trimming took 5 bases from V and 5 from J; bases not matched to a gene: 5. Germline V lookup: CDR1 SGHDT, CDR2 YYEEEE. The CDR3 runs to 14 residues. CDR3 protein: CASSPSGRWETQYF. DNA for the CDR3: TGTGCCAGCAGTCCTAGCGGGAGGTGGGAGACCCAGTACTTC.

Ten or more counts support this clone. Here the CDR3 reads CASSEDVLSGSYEQYF. Written as DNA, the CDR3 is TGTGCCAGCAGTGAAGATGTTCTGTCGGGCTCCTACGAGCAGTACTTC. This chain connects TRBV6-1 to TRBJ2-7; D call uncertain. The V gene's germline CDR1 is MNHNS and CDR2 SASEGT. Trimming removed 1 base at V and 0 bases at J, with 13 bases between. This CDR3 region has 16 residues.

This clone was observed once. This rearrangement joins TRBV2 to TRBJ2-5, with D unresolved. The length of the CDR3 is 12 residues. The V gene lost 4 bases and the J gene lost 5 bases, with 8 bases spanning the gap. The V gene's germline CDR1 is SNHLY and CDR2 FYNNEI. In DNA form, the CDR3 reads TGTGCCAGCAGTGTGATGGGGGAGACCCAGTACTTC. As protein: CASSVMGETQYF.

The chain carries TRBV5-4 and TRBJ1-1; D is ambiguous. The germline V and J ends were trimmed by 0 bases and 2 bases, with 5 bases remaining between them. In germline, CDR1 is SGHNT, CDR2 YYREEE (reference sequence). CDR3 length: 13 residues. The CDR3 bases are TGTGCCAGCAGCTTGGCCACAAACACTGAAGCTTTCTTT. Residues: CASSLATNTEAFF.

Written as DNA, the CDR3 is TGTGCCAGCAGCGGTATTGCTGGGCAGTTCTTC. Translating it yields CASSGIAGQFF. V and J are TRBV6-1 and TRBJ2-1, with unresolved D. The CDR3 contains 11 residues. Per the germline V gene, CDR1 is MNHNS and CDR2 is SASEGT. V was cut by 6 bases and J by 12 bases, with 12 bases left in between.

The table lists this clone with a count of one. V gene TRBV28 combines with J gene TRBJ1-2; 9 bases agree with TRBD1. CDR3 length: 16 residues. Trimming at V came to 3 bases and at J to 3 bases, leaving 8 bases not matched to a gene. Looked up from germline, CDR1 is MDHEN and CDR2 is SYDVKM. CDR3 DNA sequence: TGTGCCAGCAGTTTCTTTTCGGGACAGGGCCACTATGGCTACACCTTC. Its translation is CASSFFSGQGHYGYTF.

V gene TRBV28 combines with J gene TRBJ1-3; D not certain. V lost 3 bases to trimming and J lost 6 bases, with 12 bases between them. CDR1 and CDR2 (germline): MDHEN, SYDVKM. The CDR3 runs to 14 residues. The CDR3 sequence: CASSLGGEINTIYF. The CDR3 DNA reads TGTGCCAGCAGTTTGGGTGGGGAGATAAACACCATATATTTT.

This rearrangement joins TRBV6-5 to TRBJ2-5, with TRBD2 matching 9 bases. Germline lookup yields CDR1 MNHEY and CDR2 SVGAGI. CDR3 length: 15 residues. V trimming: 0 bases; J trimming: 5 bases; junction bases outside the gene matches: 4. In DNA, the CDR3 is TGTGCCAGCAGTTACTCGCGGGAGGGTTGGGAGACCCAGTACTTC. This gives the protein CASSYSREGWETQYF.

On this clone itself: The same CDR3 arises from other DNA sequences in this sample as well. The rearrangement uses TRBV19 and TRBJ1-2, with TRBD1 as a possible D gene (5 bases). The germline gives CDR1 LNHDA, CDR2 SQIVND (reference sequence). The CDR3 length is 14 residues. V was clipped by 3 bases and J by 2 bases, with 10 bases between them. The CDR3 spells CASSIPGINYGYTF. CDR3 coding DNA: TGTGCCAGTAGTATCCCAGGGATCAACTATGGCTACACCTTC. Using reference TRBV19 and TRBJ1-2 for the parts outside the CDR3, the full variable domain is DGGITQSPKYLFRKEGQNVTLSCEQNLNHDAMYWYRQDPGQGLRLIYYSQIVNDFQKGDIAEGYSVSREKKESFPLTVTSAQKNPTAFYLCASSIPGINYGYTFGSGTRLTVV.

The V call is TRBV19, the J call TRBJ1-2; 12 nucleotides match TRBD1. Germline V lookup: CDR1 LNHDA, CDR2 SQIVND (reference sequence). This CDR3 is 15 amino acids long. The V gene end was trimmed by 7 bases and the J gene end by 3 bases; junction bases not matched to a gene: 6. CDR3 sequence (DNA): TGTGCCAGTACCCGGGACAGGGGGCAAGACTATGGCTACACCTTC. Translating gives CASTRDRGQDYGYTF. Drawing the rest from reference TRBV19 and TRBJ1-2, the complete variable domain is DGGITQSPKYLFRKEGQNVTLSCEQNLNHDAMYWYRQDPGQGLRLIYYSQIVNDFQKGDIAEGYSVSREKKESFPLTVTSAQKNPTAFYLCASTRDRGQDYGYTFGSGTRLTVV.